Given below is one T cell receptor beta chain in context. This record belongs to a study of blood T cell repertoires in COVID-19. Study-level background: The study drew acute and convalescent COVID-19 samples from the United States, Italy and Spain. Sample material is recorded as cDNA or gDNA derived from T cells, B-cell-depleted T cells, or PBMCs.

Ages ranged from roughly 18 to 100 years, with residence in under 25 US areas. Cohort assignment relied on participant-reported clinical history. The CDR3 length is 12 residues. The germline V and J ends were trimmed by 1 base and 8 bases, with 9 bases remaining between them. In germline, CDR1 is LNHDA, CDR2 SQIVND (reference sequence). The assay was immunoSEQ multiplex PCR, and TCRdb's table has in-frame clones only and misses some. The sample consists of 160,000 or so clones, less than 85% of them appearing once. The rearrangement links TRBV19 to TRBJ2-7, with D possibly being TRBD1 (5 bases). Sample: PBMCs or T cells enriched from blood (not recorded which). This TCR was sampled from a man between 60 and 70 years old who had recovered from COVID-19. The CDR3 DNA reads as TGTGCCAGTAGTATAGGGGGCGTAAAGCAGTACTTC. Translating it yields CASSIGGVKQYF.